Listed here are 22 T cell receptor beta chains from one sample, sequenced in a study of blood T cells in healthy people across ages. The use of a sample-barcoded 5' primer and a J-beta primer mix characterized a second PCR of roughly 7 to 12 cycles. TCRdb itself ran the 5' RACE reads through MiXCR, one entry per CDR3 protein. The data hold about 1,400,000 distinct CDR3 sequences, with 59% observed a single time. Sequencing was done on a sample of blood. The receptors derive from a young man in good health.

The chain combines TRBV2 with TRBJ2-5; 12 positions match TRBD2. After removal of 6 bases from V and 6 bases from J, the junction contained 11 bases not matched to a gene. Germline V lookup: CDR1 SNHLY, CDR2 FYNNEI. The CDR3 has 16 amino acids. The CDR3 spells CASRLLAGGPIQTQYF. The CDR3 DNA reads as TGTGCCAGCAGGTTACTAGCGGGAGGTCCCATTCAGACCCAGTACTTC.

This clonotype has just one count. The V call is TRBV10-2, the J call TRBJ2-2, with 14 bases fitting TRBD2. CDR3 size: 17 residues. V lost 7 bases to trimming and J lost 0 bases; unmatched junction nucleotides: 4. The V gene's germline CDR1 is WSHSY and CDR2 SAAADI. The CDR3 sequence is CASNQGLAGANTGELFF. In DNA form, the CDR3 reads TGCGCCAGCAACCAGGGACTAGCGGGGGCGAACACCGGGGAGCTGTTTTTT.

This clonotype has a handful of counts. The chain uses TRBV2 and TRBJ2-3; D is unclear. V was pared by 4 bases and J by 6 bases, with 14 bases between. This CDR3 spans 14 amino acids. CDR1 and CDR2 from the germline V gene are SNHLY and FYNNEI. Here the CDR3 DNA reads TGTGCCAGCAGTGGGGAACCCGGGCTGGATACGCAGTATTTT. Its translation is CASSGEPGLDTQYF.

The chain carries TRBV6-5 and TRBJ1-6; weak D call: TRBD1 (6 bases). CDR1 is MNHEY and CDR2 is SVGAGI in the germline V gene. Trimming stripped 6 bases from V and 10 bases from J, with 22 bases between. The CDR3 consists of 16 residues. The CDR3, as DNA: TGTGCCAGCAGCTACCGAACAGGGCGAGGGGGGTCACCCCTCCACTTT. It yields the protein CASSYRTGRGGSPLHF.

Of note for this clonotype: At one end the junction does not follow the germline gene, possibly because of a read error. CDR3 residues: CASSQLNGQFF. The CDR3 DNA reads as TGTGCCAGCAGCCAACTCAATGGGCAGTTCTTC. V and J are TRBV9 and TRBJ2-1; no definite D call. Germline values: CDR1 SGDLS, CDR2 YYNGEE. The CDR3 runs 11 residues.

The chain joins TRBV7-9 to TRBJ1-6; tentatively, D is TRBD1 (6 bases). Germline V gene sequence: CDR1 SEHNR, CDR2 FQNEAQ (reference sequence). The CDR3 is 15 residues long. Trimming cost V 5 bases and J 10 bases, with 18 bases left between them. The CDR3 here is CASSVSSSGVSPLHF. The CDR3 coding sequence is TGTGCCAGCAGCGTATCTTCTTCAGGGGTGTCACCCCTCCACTTT.

The chain recombines TRBV7-8 with TRBJ2-1; TRBD2 agrees at 8 bases. J lost 3 bases, V lost 5 bases, and 6 bases had no gene match. Germline lookup yields CDR1 SGHVS and CDR2 FQNEAQ. This CDR3 contains 15 residues. The CDR3 DNA follows: TGTGCCAGCAGCCACCGGGAGGGGCTCTACAATGAGCAGTTCTTC. Amino acids: CASSHREGLYNEQFF.

This clonotype was seen a few times. This chain joins TRBV5-1 and TRBJ2-7; 9 bases map to TRBD2. Trimming removed 1 base from V and 5 bases from J; junction bases left unmatched: 7. Germline V lookup: CDR1 SGHRS, CDR2 YFSETQ. The CDR3 covers 15 residues. As DNA, the CDR3 is TGCGCCAGCAGCTTGATGCCTAGCGGGGACAACGAGCAGTACTTC. Translating gives CASSLMPSGDNEQYF.

This clonotype came up a few times. The limits of the CDR3 on the DNA are not certain, so only TCRdb's listed CDR3 is given. The V gene is TRBV6-1, the J gene TRBJ2-7; the table's D call of TRBD1 was not tested on the DNA. The CDR3 is 15 amino acids in total, end residues counted. Germline CDR1 is MNHNS and CDR2 is SASEGT. CDR3 sequence reads: CASSSSPGGGSEQYF.

V is TRBV4-2 and J is TRBJ1-6; D might be TRBD1 (5 bases). The germline V gene has CDR1 LGHNA and CDR2 YNFKEQ. The CDR3 extends over 16 amino acids. V was pared by 0 bases and J by 7 bases, with 13 bases between. The chain's CDR3 is CASSQEAGTLNSPLHF. The CDR3 coding sequence is TGTGCCAGCAGCCAAGAAGCCGGGACGTTGAATTCACCCCTCCACTTT.

The chain links TRBV20-1 to TRBJ1-2; tentative D call: TRBD1 (6 bases). CDR1 and CDR2 (germline): DFQATT, SNEGSKA (reference sequence). The CDR3 loop spans 15 amino acids. V was cut by 3 bases and J by 6 bases, with 20 bases left in between. CDR3 amino acids: CSASGYLSRGHGYTF. CDR3 nucleotide sequence: TGCAGTGCTAGCGGGTATTTGAGCAGGGGCCATGGCTACACCTTC.

The CDR3 here is CATRSQGQGPYEQYF. The CDR3 DNA is TGTGCCACCAGATCTCAGGGACAGGGCCCCTACGAGCAGTACTTC. The V call is TRBV28, the J call TRBJ2-7; 9 bases agree with TRBD1. CDR3 size: 15 residues. Germline lookup yields CDR1 MDHEN and CDR2 SYDVKM. V was pared by 10 bases and J by 2 bases, with 12 bases of the junction left unmatched.

The rearrangement uses TRBV3-1 and TRBJ2-2; 8 bases are a match to TRBD1. Germline V lookup: CDR1 LGHDT, CDR2 YNNKEL (reference sequence). The CDR3 extends over 19 amino acids. The J segment lost 6 bases and the V segment lost 1 base, leaving 16 bases of the junction unmatched. CDR3 loop: CASSQVQGSGQGRPGELFF. The DNA of the CDR3 is TGTGCCAGCAGCCAAGTACAAGGTAGCGGACAGGGCAGACCCGGGGAGCTGTTTTTT.

The V gene is TRBV4-2, the J gene TRBJ2-2; 11 positions agree with TRBD2. Germline values: CDR1 LGHNA, CDR2 YNFKEQ. The CDR3 is made up of 18 amino acids. The V segment lost 1 base and the J segment 3 bases; nucleotides outside the gene matches: 7. The CDR3 region is CASSQVSLAGGHTGELFF. For the CDR3, the DNA is TGTGCCAGCAGCCAAGTCAGCCTAGCGGGAGGCCACACCGGGGAGCTGTTTTTT.

V gene TRBV6-1 combines with J gene TRBJ2-1, with D perhaps TRBD2 (5 bases). This CDR3 has 19 residues. V was shortened by 1 base and J by 9 bases, with 28 bases between the two germline ends. The germline V gene has CDR1 MNHNS and CDR2 SASEGT. DNA for the CDR3: TGTGCCAGCAGTGAAGATCGGACTCTGCGCCTGGGATGGCAGAGTGAGCAGTTCTTC. Its translation: CASSEDRTLRLGWQSEQFF.

This sequence joins TRBV15 and TRBJ1-2; D call uncertain. This CDR3 comprises 12 residues. Germline-derived CDR1 and CDR2 are LNHNV and YYDKDF (reference sequence). V was pared by 2 bases and J by 8 bases, with 9 bases between. DNA of the CDR3: TGTGCCACCAGCAGAAATGATCTGGGCTACACCTTC. This gives the protein CATSRNDLGYTF.

This sequence joins TRBV12-3 or TRBV12-4 and TRBJ1-3; a weak D match, TRBD1 (5 bases). The CDR3 is made up of 13 amino acids. The ends were cut back, 6 bases at V and 0 bases at J, with 6 bases in the middle. Written as DNA, the CDR3 is TGTGCCAGCAGCGACAGCTCTGGAAACACCATATATTTT. Translation gives CASSDSSGNTIYF.

V gene TRBV29-1 combines with J gene TRBJ1-1; 12 bases align to TRBD1. Germline trimming cut 0 bases from V and 4 bases from J; bases unmatched to any gene: 9. The CDR3 length is 17 residues. In germline, CDR1 is SQVTM, CDR2 ANQGSEA. The chain's CDR3 is CSVEDEGQGARTTEAFF. The DNA of the CDR3 is TGCAGCGTTGAAGATGAGGGACAGGGGGCTCGAACCACTGAAGCTTTCTTT.

The chain carries TRBV7-8 and TRBJ2-3; 9 positions agree with TRBD1. After removal of 1 base from V and 6 bases from J, the junction contained 5 bases not matched to a gene. The CDR3 has 15 residues. CDR1 is SGHVS and CDR2 is FQNEAQ in the germline V gene. This chain's CDR3 is CASSLEGDRADTQYF. CDR3 bases: TGTGCCAGCAGCTTAGAAGGGGACAGGGCGGATACGCAGTATTTT.

This clonotype has more than one count but fewer than ten. The chain couples TRBV28 to TRBJ2-5, with 7 bases identical to TRBD1. The end of the DNA is better explained by TRBJ2-7, so the J call may be wrong. Germline CDR1 MDHEN, CDR2 SYDVKM. This CDR3 region has 14 residues. The CDR3 DNA follows: TGTGCCAGCAGGCTACAGGGGACCAACTACGAGCAGTACTTC. It is translated as CASRLQGTNYEQYF.

This clonotype was detected only once. The chain combines TRBV6-1 with TRBJ2-7, with 11 bases fitting TRBD2. V lost 5 bases, J lost 6 bases, and 6 bases stayed unmatched. Germline V gives CDR1 MNHNS, CDR2 SASEGT. The CDR3 is 14 residues long. As DNA, the CDR3 is TGTGCCAGCAGTAGTAGCGGGGGGGATCGCGAGCAGTACTTC. Protein: CASSSSGGDREQYF.

The V and J genes are TRBV9 and TRBJ2-2, with D possibly TRBD1 on 7 matching bases. Per the germline V gene, CDR1 is SGDLS and CDR2 is YYNGEE. The CDR3 has 16 residues. V lost 3 bases and J 1 base, leaving 13 bases between the germline ends. CDR3 in amino acids: CASSAAGGRNTGELFF. The DNA of the CDR3 is TGTGCCAGCAGCGCGGCAGGGGGGCGGAACACCGGGGAGCTGTTTTTT.